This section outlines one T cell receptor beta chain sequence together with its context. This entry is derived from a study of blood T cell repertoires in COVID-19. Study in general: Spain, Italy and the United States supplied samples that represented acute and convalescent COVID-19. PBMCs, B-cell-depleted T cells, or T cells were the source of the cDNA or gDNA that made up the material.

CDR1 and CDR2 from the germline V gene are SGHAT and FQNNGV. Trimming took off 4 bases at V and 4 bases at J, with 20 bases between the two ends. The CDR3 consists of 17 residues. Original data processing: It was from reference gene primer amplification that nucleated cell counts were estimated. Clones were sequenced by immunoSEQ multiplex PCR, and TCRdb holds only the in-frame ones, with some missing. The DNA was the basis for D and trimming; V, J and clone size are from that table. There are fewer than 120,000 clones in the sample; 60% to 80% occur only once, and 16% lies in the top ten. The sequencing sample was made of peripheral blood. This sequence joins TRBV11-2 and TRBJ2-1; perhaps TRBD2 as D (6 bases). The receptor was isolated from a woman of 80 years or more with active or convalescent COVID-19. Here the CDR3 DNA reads TGTGCCAGCAGCTCTATTTTGGGTCGGGAGTTGTACAATGAGCAGTTCTTC. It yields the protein CASSSILGRELYNEQFF.